Listed here are 26 T cell receptor beta chains from one sample, sequenced in a study of regulatory T cells in long-lasting Graves disease. Time point described: persistent/refractory GD, antithyroid drugs over 5 years with positive TRAb. Scientists built the TCR library using RNA that was extracted from PBMCs. Building the TCR beta libraries relied on iRepertoire HTBI primers, and CDR3 regions underwent Arm-PCR. MiXCR, run by TCRdb on the multiplex PCR reads, gives a single entry per CDR3 protein. This sample yields some 440,000 distinct CDR3 sequences, of which about 20% are seen a single time; over 7.5% belongs to the top ten. Sequencing was performed on peripheral blood mononuclear cells (PBMCs), taken when the disease was refractory, from a patient treated with antithyroid drugs. These receptors originate from a female donor with Graves disease.

This sequence joins TRBV3-1 and TRBJ2-7; 8 nucleotides line up with TRBD2. Germline CDR1 reads LGHDT; CDR2 reads YNNKEL (reference sequence). The ends lost 0 bases at V and 2 bases at J; junction bases unmatched: 6. The CDR3 has 16 amino acids. CDR3 in DNA: TGTGCCAGCAGCCAAGATCGCAGCGGGGGTACCTACGAGCAGTACTTC. Amino acids: CASSQDRSGGTYEQYF.

Notes on this clonotype: Possible read error: a much larger clone is one base away. The V call is TRBV20-1, the J call TRBJ2-7; TRBD2 aligns across 12 bases. Unmatched junction bases numbered 6, after V lost 5 bases and J lost 4 bases. CDR3 length: 14 residues. CDR1 and CDR2 from the germline V gene are DFQATT and SNEGSKA (reference sequence). CDR3 residues: CSAVTSGSGYEQYF. In DNA form, the CDR3 reads TGCAGTGCTGTGACTAGCGGGAGTGGGTACGAGCAGTACTTC.

The chain recombines TRBV9 with TRBJ1-6; D call uncertain. The length of the CDR3 is 13 residues. The germline CDR1 and CDR2 sequences are SGDLS and YYNGEE. Between the trimmed V and J ends, which lost 1 base and 3 bases, there was a span of 2 bases. CDR3 coding DNA: TGTGCCAGCAGCGTATACTATAATTCACCCCTCCACTTT. Amino acids: CASSVYYNSPLHF.

The sample holds many counts of this clonotype. V is TRBV2 and J is TRBJ2-5; D unclear. The CDR3 loop spans 14 amino acids. The V end lost 5 bases, the J end lost 0 bases, and 10 bases lay between the germline ends. Germline V CDR1 and CDR2: SNHLY, FYNNEI. CDR3 in amino acids: CASSSGEYQETQYF. The CDR3 DNA reads TGTGCCAGCAGTTCCGGCGAGTACCAAGAGACCCAGTACTTC.

This clonotype was observed many times. This sequence joins TRBV11-2 and TRBJ1-1, with TRBD1 as a possible D gene (6 bases). The CDR3 extends over 21 amino acids. With 1 base removed from V and 0 bases from J, the gap between germline ends came to 27 bases. The germline V gene has CDR1 SGHAT and CDR2 FQNNGV. CDR3 in amino acids: CASSLGHSNRAGGFMNTEAFF. The CDR3 DNA sequence: TGTGCCAGCAGCTTAGGTCACAGTAACAGGGCCGGTGGGTTCATGAACACTGAAGCTTTCTTT.

In this sample, this clonotype turned up many times. The gene calls are TRBV7-2 and TRBJ2-7; no clear D. From germline, CDR1 is SGHTA and CDR2 FQGNSA. The V end lost 2 bases, the J end lost 1 base, and 9 bases lay between the germline ends. This CDR3 contains 14 residues. CDR3 bases: TGTGCCAGCAGCTTAAGGTACAGATCCTACGAGCAGTACTTC. Residues: CASSLRYRSYEQYF.

Only a few counts were recorded for this clonotype. The genes are TRBV7-9 and TRBJ2-7; 7 nucleotides match TRBD1. J lost 4 bases, V lost 7 bases, and 13 bases had no gene match. Germline V CDR1 and CDR2: SEHNR, FQNEAQ (reference sequence). CDR3 length equals 15 residues. CDR3 coding DNA: TGTGCCAGCACCTTGGGGACAGCCCAGAATTACGAGCAGTACTTC. It is translated as CASTLGTAQNYEQYF.

This clonotype showed up just a few times. This sequence joins TRBV28 and TRBJ2-7; D ambiguous. Trimming left V 8 bases short and J 1 base short, with 18 bases between. The CDR3 loop spans 15 amino acids. CDR1 MDHEN and CDR2 SYDVKM come from the germline V gene. CDR3 protein: CASGSYYSGSYEQYF. CDR3 sequence (DNA): TGTGCCAGCGGCTCGTACTACTCAGGTTCCTACGAGCAGTACTTC.

Many counts were recorded for this clonotype. The rearrangement uses TRBV28 and TRBJ1-2; D is possibly TRBD1 (6 bases). Germline values: CDR1 MDHEN, CDR2 SYDVKM. The CDR3 covers 14 residues. Trimming left V 6 bases short and J 3 bases short, with 14 bases between. For the CDR3, the DNA is TGTGCCAGCAGACACGTACAGGGATACTATGGCTACACCTTC. This codes for CASRHVQGYYGYTF.

This clonotype was seen ten or more times. The chain links TRBV6-1 to TRBJ1-5; D not certain. The ends were cut back, 4 bases at V and 4 bases at J, with 2 bases in the middle. The CDR3 totals 11 residues. CDR1 is MNHNS and CDR2 is SASEGT in the germline V gene. Here the CDR3 reads CASSANQPQHF. The CDR3 coding sequence is TGTGCCAGCAGTGCTAATCAGCCCCAGCATTTT.

The chain is built from TRBV27 and TRBJ2-1; 10 nucleotides match TRBD1. The CDR3 totals 17 residues. Trimming removed 5 bases from V and 10 bases from J; junction bases left unmatched: 17. Germline V gene data show CDR1 as MNHEY and CDR2 as SMNVEV (reference sequence). CDR3 nucleotides: TGTGCCAGCAGTCCTCAACTGGACAGGGGGATAAGTATCGAGCAGTTCTTC. Residues: CASSPQLDRGISIEQFF.

This clonotype has ten or more counts. The J gene is TRBJ1-1, the V gene TRBV6-2 or TRBV6-3; D not certain. Germline V gene data show CDR1 as MNHEY and CDR2 as SVGEGT. V was clipped by 5 bases and J by 1 base, with 8 bases between them. This CDR3 has 13 amino acids. The CDR3 bases are TGTGCCAGCAGTAATTCACCGAACACTGAAGCTTTCTTT. This encodes CASSNSPNTEAFF.

Comment on this clonotype: Since the CDR3 does not end with the conserved phenylalanine or tryptophan, this likely comes from a read error. This chain links TRBV7-8 with TRBJ1-4; TRBD1 agrees at 10 bases. Germline-derived CDR1 and CDR2 are SGHVS and FQNEAQ. V trimming: 5 bases; J trimming: 8 bases; junction bases outside the gene matches: 5. The CDR3 spans 14 residues. DNA of the CDR3: TGTGCCAGCAGCCCTGGGACAGGGGACGAAAAACTGTTTCTT. Its protein is CASSPGTGDEKLFL.

This clonotype has just a few counts. J is TRBJ2-1 and V is TRBV7-9, with D unresolved. With 5 bases removed from V and 8 bases from J, the gap between germline ends came to 19 bases. CDR3 length: 15 residues. CDR1 SEHNR and CDR2 FQNEAQ come from the germline V gene (reference sequence). CDR3 loop: CASSQVGLPSDEQFF. DNA for the CDR3: TGTGCCAGCAGCCAGGTGGGCCTCCCCTCCGATGAGCAGTTCTTC. Full variable domain (rest looked up from reference TRBV7-9 and TRBJ2-1): DTGVSQNPRHKITKRGQNVTFRCDPISEHNRLYWYRQTLGQGPEFLTYFQNEAQLEKSRLLSDRFSAERPKGSFSTLEIQRTEQGDSAMYLCASSQVGLPSDEQFFGPGTRLTVL.

This clonotype was counted only a few times. The gene calls are TRBV6-1 and TRBJ1-5, with D possibly being TRBD1 (6 bases). This CDR3 contains 16 residues. CDR1 and CDR2 (germline): MNHNS, SASEGT. Trimming shortened V by 6 bases and J by 3 bases, and 18 bases separated the two germline ends. CDR3 in DNA: TGTGCCAGCAGAGGGGGGGGGGGTAGGCCCAATCAGCCCCAGCATTTT. It specifies CASRGGGGRPNQPQHF.

A note on this clonotype: With a much larger clone just one base away, this may be a read error. The genes are TRBV11-3 and TRBJ2-5; D gene ambiguous. Looked up from germline, CDR1 is SGHNT and CDR2 is YENEEA. This CDR3 is 12 amino acids long. The CDR3 coding sequence is TGTGCCAGCAGCTTCAACCAAGGGACCCAGTACTTC. Protein sequence: CASSFNQGTQYF.

This clonotype has a count of ten or more. The gene calls are TRBV27 and TRBJ2-7; 10 nucleotides match TRBD2. The length of the CDR3 is 14 residues. Germline lookup yields CDR1 MNHEY and CDR2 SMNVEV (reference sequence). Germline trimming cut 6 bases from V and 5 bases from J; bases unmatched to any gene: 7. CDR3 sequence reads: CASSLAGANDEQYF. DNA of the CDR3: TGTGCCAGCAGCCTAGCGGGAGCTAATGACGAGCAGTACTTC.

This chain links TRBV28 with TRBJ2-5; D call uncertain. The V end was cut by 7 bases, the J end by 2 bases, with 26 bases between. There are 18 residues in the CDR3. Germline CDR1 reads MDHEN; CDR2 reads SYDVKM. Here the CDR3 reads CASNPSKGIGRAQETQYF. The CDR3 nucleotides are TGTGCCAGCAACCCCTCGAAGGGCATCGGGCGCGCTCAAGAGACCCAGTACTTC.

This clonotype was found many times. A read error is possible here, since a much larger clone lies one base away. The V gene is TRBV11-2, the J gene TRBJ2-5, with a possible D match to TRBD1 (6 bases). The CDR3 runs 13 residues. The germline CDR1 and CDR2 sequences are SGHAT and FQNNGV. Between the trimmed V and J ends, which lost 5 bases and 2 bases, there was a span of 9 bases. CDR3 in DNA: TGTGCCAGCAGCCACGGACAGCAAGAGACCCAGTACTTC. This translates into CASSHGQQETQYF.

This clonotype is a singleton in its sample. The chain combines TRBV2 with TRBJ2-1; 14 bases map to TRBD2. V gave up 6 bases and J gave up 6 bases; unmatched junction bases: 10. Germline CDR1 SNHLY, CDR2 FYNNEI. The CDR3 spans 17 residues. The CDR3 nucleotides are TGTGCCAGCAGGGGACTAGCGGGAGAGGTTGTAGGCAATGAGCAGTTCTTC. It encodes CASRGLAGEVVGNEQFF. Variable domain in full (rest from reference TRBV2 and TRBJ2-1): EPEVTQTPSHQVTQMGQEVILRCVPISNHLYFYWYRQILGQKVEFLVSFYNNEISEKSEIFDDQFSVERPDGSNFTLKIRSTKLEDSAMYFCASRGLAGEVVGNEQFFGPGTRLTVL.

CDR3 sequence: CSGEDTGELFF. DNA of the CDR3: TGCAGCGGCGAGGACACCGGGGAGCTGTTTTTT. V usage is TRBV29-1 and J usage is TRBJ2-2; D call uncertain. Germline V CDR1 and CDR2: SQVTM, ANQGSEA. The V and J ends lost 7 bases and 3 bases respectively, with 6 bases between them. This CDR3 region has 11 residues.

A remark on this clonotype: Likely a read error: the CDR3 ends without its conserved phenylalanine or tryptophan. The rearrangement joins TRBV10-3 to TRBJ1-1; D gene ambiguous. The CDR3 totals 13 residues. The V gene lost 1 base and the J gene lost 4 bases, with 7 bases spanning the gap. Germline V gene sequence: CDR1 ENHRY, CDR2 SYGVKD. The CDR3: CAISEFHATEAFL. The CDR3 bases are TGTGCCATCAGTGAGTTTCACGCCACTGAAGCTTTCCTT.

This clonotype occurred many times. The chain employs TRBV15 and TRBJ2-7; D is uncertain. The CDR3 covers 17 residues. The germline gives CDR1 LNHNV, CDR2 YYDKDF (reference sequence). The V end was cut by 1 base, the J end by 2 bases, with 18 bases between. In nucleotides, the CDR3 is TGTGCCACCAGCAGAGTGGGCAGGATGGGCTCACCCTACGAGCAGTACTTC. This encodes CATSRVGRMGSPYEQYF. The complete variable domain, with remaining parts taken from reference TRBV15 and TRBJ2-7, reads DAMVIQNPRYQVTQFGKPVTLSCSQTLNHNVMYWYQQKSSQAPKLLFHYYDKDFNNEADTPDNFQSRRPNTSFCFLDIRSPGLGDTAMYLCATSRVGRMGSPYEQYFGPGTRLTVT.

This clonotype was seen ten or more times. This sequence joins TRBV28 and TRBJ1-1, with D possibly being TRBD1 (6 bases). Germline V gene lookup returns CDR1 MDHEN and CDR2 SYDVKM. V was cut by 6 bases and J by 2 bases, with 16 bases left in between. The length of the CDR3 is 15 residues. The CDR3 DNA reads as TGTGCCAGCAGCAGGAACAGGGACGGCAACACTGAAGCTTTCTTT. Translation: CASSRNRDGNTEAFF.

The chain recombines TRBV10-3 with TRBJ2-1, with D perhaps matching TRBD1 or TRBD2 (5 bases each). Trimming left V 7 bases short and J 1 base short, with 14 bases between. This CDR3 region has 15 residues. Looked up from germline, CDR1 is ENHRY and CDR2 is SYGVKD. CDR3 in amino acids: CAIKEGTRSYNEQFF. The CDR3 DNA follows: TGTGCCATCAAAGAGGGGACCCGATCCTACAATGAGCAGTTCTTC.

This clonotype occurred many times. The chain joins TRBV27 to TRBJ2-7; the D is unclear. The CDR3 is 13 residues long. Germline CDR1 and CDR2: MNHEY and SMNVEV (reference sequence). Trimming left V 4 bases short and J 0 bases short, with 7 bases between. This CDR3 reads CASSYAGSYEQYF. The DNA for the CDR3 is TGTGCCAGCAGTTATGCAGGCTCCTACGAGCAGTACTTC.